A selection of T cell receptor beta chains follows, all from one sample in a study of cytomegalovirus exposure and HLA in healthy donors. The assay was immunoSEQ multiplex PCR, and TCRdb's table has in-frame clones only and misses some. This sample has 100,000 to 150,000 clones, with roughly 89% found just once. The material sequenced was PBMCs. The receptors shown here come from a woman aged 18 to 35 in good health and CMV-seronegative. The CDR3 runs from the conserved cysteine through the conserved F or W. The D gene is left open where the match is weak. Clone size is given for some rows only: seen once, a few or many times, or a class if the clone is expanded.

CDR3nt: TGTGGCGGGGGGCGGCTCTCTGGAAACACCATATATTTT; CDR3aa: CGGGRLSGNTIYF; d_gene: .; abundance: once; v_gene: TRBV30; j_gene: TRBJ1-3
CDR3nt: TGTGCCAGCAGCCTACAGGGGGAGCAGTACTTC; CDR3aa: CASSLQGEQYF; d_gene: TRBD1; abundance: once; v_gene: TRBV5-6; j_gene: TRBJ2-7
CDR3nt: TGTGCCAGCAGCCACGACAGGGGAAAGTACGAGCAGTACTTC; CDR3aa: CASSHDRGKYEQYF; d_gene: TRBD1; abundance: .; v_gene: TRBV4-2; j_gene: TRBJ2-7
CDR3nt: TGCAGCGTTGTACAGGGCCCCTCTCAGCCCCAGCATTTT; CDR3aa: CSVVQGPSQPQHF; d_gene: .; abundance: once; v_gene: TRBV29-1; j_gene: TRBJ1-5
CDR3nt: TGTGCCAGCAGCTTAGCGCTAACAGCCTACGAGCAGTACTTC; CDR3aa: CASSLALTAYEQYF; d_gene: .; abundance: .; v_gene: TRBV7-9; j_gene: TRBJ2-7
CDR3nt: TGTGCCAGCAGCCAGTGGAGGTTAGGGGAGCTGTTTTTT; CDR3aa: CASSQWRLGELFF; d_gene: .; abundance: .; v_gene: TRBV9; j_gene: TRBJ2-2
CDR3nt: TGTGCCTGGTTCAGTGCCCTCTCTGGAAACACCATATATTTT; CDR3aa: CAWFSALSGNTIYF; d_gene: .; abundance: .; v_gene: TRBV30; j_gene: TRBJ1-3
CDR3nt: TGTGCCAGTAGTAGCACAACACGGGTCAGCAATCAGCCCCAGCATTTT; CDR3aa: CASSSTTRVSNQPQHF; d_gene: .; abundance: .; v_gene: TRBV19; j_gene: TRBJ1-5
CDR3nt: TGTGCCAGCGGGAAGCGGACAGGGCTCGACGAGCAGTACTTC; CDR3aa: CASGKRTGLDEQYF; d_gene: TRBD1; abundance: .; v_gene: TRBV11-3; j_gene: TRBJ2-7
CDR3nt: TGTGCCAGCAGCTCTACAGGGGTGACCGGGGAGCTGTTTTTT; CDR3aa: CASSSTGVTGELFF; d_gene: TRBD1; abundance: .; v_gene: TRBV7-2; j_gene: TRBJ2-2
CDR3nt: TGTGCCAGCAGTCCCCCGGACAGGAGATGGACTGAAGCTTTCTTT; CDR3aa: CASSPPDRRWTEAFF; d_gene: TRBD1; abundance: once; v_gene: TRBV28; j_gene: TRBJ1-1
CDR3nt: TGCGCCAGCAGAGAGGACAGCTACAATGAGCAGTTCTTC; CDR3aa: CASREDSYNEQFF; d_gene: .; abundance: .; v_gene: TRBV5-1; j_gene: TRBJ2-1
CDR3nt: TGTGCCAGCAGTGACCCGGTAGGGGCCAATCAGCCCCAGCATTTT; CDR3aa: CASSDPVGANQPQHF; d_gene: .; abundance: .; v_gene: TRBV2; j_gene: TRBJ1-5
CDR3nt: TGTGCCAGTACCGCCGAGTTAGCGGGAGGCCCCTACGAGCAGTACTTC; CDR3aa: CASTAELAGGPYEQYF; d_gene: TRBD2; abundance: .; v_gene: TRBV2; j_gene: TRBJ2-7